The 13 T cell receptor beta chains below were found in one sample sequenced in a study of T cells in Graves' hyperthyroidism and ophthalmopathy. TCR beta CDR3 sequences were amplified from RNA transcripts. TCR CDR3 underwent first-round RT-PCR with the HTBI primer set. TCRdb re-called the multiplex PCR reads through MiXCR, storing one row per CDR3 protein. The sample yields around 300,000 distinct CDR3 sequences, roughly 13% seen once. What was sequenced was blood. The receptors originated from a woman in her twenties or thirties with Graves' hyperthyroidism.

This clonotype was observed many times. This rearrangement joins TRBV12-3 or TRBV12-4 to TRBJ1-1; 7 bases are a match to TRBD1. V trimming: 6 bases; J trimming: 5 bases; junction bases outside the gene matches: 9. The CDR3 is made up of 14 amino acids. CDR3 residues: CASRDGQVPTEAFF. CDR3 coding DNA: TGTGCCAGCAGGGACGGACAGGTACCTACTGAAGCTTTCTTT.

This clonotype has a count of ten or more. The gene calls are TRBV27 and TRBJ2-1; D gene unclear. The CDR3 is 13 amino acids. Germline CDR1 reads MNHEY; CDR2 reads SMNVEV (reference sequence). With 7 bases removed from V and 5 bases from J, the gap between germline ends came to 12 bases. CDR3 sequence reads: CASKLAPDNEQFF. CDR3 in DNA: TGTGCCAGCAAATTGGCGCCCGACAATGAGCAGTTCTTC.

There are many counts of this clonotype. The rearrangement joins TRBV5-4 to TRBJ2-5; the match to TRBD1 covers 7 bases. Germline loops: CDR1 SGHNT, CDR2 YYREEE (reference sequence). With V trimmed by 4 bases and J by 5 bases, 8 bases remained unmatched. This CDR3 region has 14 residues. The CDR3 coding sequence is TGTGCCAGCAGCACGACAGGGTCTGGTGAGACCCAGTACTTC. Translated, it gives CASSTTGSGETQYF.

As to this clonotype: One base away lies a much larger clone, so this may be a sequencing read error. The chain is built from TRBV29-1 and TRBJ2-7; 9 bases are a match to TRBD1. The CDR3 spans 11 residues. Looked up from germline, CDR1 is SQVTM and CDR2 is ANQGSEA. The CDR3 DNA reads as TGCAGCGCGGGACAGGGCTACGAGCTGTACTTC. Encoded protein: CSAGQGYELYF.

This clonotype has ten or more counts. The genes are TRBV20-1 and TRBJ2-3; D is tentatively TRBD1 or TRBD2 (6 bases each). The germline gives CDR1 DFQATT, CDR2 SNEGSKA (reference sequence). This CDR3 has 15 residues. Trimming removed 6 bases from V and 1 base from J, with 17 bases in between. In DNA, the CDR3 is TGCAGTGCCCGGGACGGGGGCTCCGGCACAGATACGCAGTATTTT. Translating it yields CSARDGGSGTDTQYF.

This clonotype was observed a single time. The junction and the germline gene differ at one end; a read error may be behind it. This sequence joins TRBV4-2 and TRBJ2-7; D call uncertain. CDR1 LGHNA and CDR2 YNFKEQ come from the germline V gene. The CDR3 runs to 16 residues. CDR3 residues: CASSQVGRNSNYGQYF. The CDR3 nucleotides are TGTGCCAGCAGCCAAGTCGGGCGGAACTCCAACTACGGGCAGTACTTC.

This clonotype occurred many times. The CDR3 region has the DNA TGCAGCGTTGGGGAAGGGACAGCTAATTCACCCCTCCACTTT. Its protein is CSVGEGTANSPLHF. This chain uses TRBV29-1 with TRBJ1-6; 7 bases fit TRBD1. This CDR3 region has 14 residues. CDR1 and CDR2 (germline): SQVTM, ANQGSEA. The J segment lost 6 bases and the V segment lost 4 bases, leaving 6 bases of the junction unmatched. Variable domain in full (rest from reference TRBV29-1 and TRBJ1-6): SAVISQKPSRDICQRGTSLTIQCQVDSQVTMMFWYRQQPGQSLTLIATANQGSEATYESGFVIDKFPISRPNLTFSTLTVSNMSPEDSSIYLCSVGEGTANSPLHFGNGTRLTVT.

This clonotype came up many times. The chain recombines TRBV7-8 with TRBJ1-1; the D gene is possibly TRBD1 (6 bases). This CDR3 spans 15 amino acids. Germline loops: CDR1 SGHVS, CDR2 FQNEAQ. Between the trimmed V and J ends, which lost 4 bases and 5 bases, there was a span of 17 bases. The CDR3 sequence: CASSSLEGGGTEAFF. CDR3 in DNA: TGTGCCAGCAGCTCACTCGAGGGGGGTGGGACTGAAGCTTTCTTT.

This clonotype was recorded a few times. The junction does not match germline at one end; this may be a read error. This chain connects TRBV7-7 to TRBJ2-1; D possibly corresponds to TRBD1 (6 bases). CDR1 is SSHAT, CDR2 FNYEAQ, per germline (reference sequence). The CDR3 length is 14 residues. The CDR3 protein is CASSSRGTPNEQFF. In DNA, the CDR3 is TGTGCTAGCAGCTCCCGTGGGACACCTAATGAGCAGTTCTTC.

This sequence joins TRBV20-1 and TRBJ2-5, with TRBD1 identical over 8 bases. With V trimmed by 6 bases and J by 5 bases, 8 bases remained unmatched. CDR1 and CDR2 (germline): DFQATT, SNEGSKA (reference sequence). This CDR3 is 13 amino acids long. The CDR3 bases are TGCAGTGCAGCCGGACAGGGCAGGGAGACCCAGTACTTC. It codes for CSAAGQGRETQYF.

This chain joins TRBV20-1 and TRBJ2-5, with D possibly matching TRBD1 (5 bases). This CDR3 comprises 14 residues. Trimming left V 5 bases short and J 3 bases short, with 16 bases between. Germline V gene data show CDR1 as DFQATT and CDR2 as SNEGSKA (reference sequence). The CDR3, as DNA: TGCAGTGCTTTAAGTCCGACAGCCGAAGAGACCCAGTACTTC. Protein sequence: CSALSPTAEETQYF.

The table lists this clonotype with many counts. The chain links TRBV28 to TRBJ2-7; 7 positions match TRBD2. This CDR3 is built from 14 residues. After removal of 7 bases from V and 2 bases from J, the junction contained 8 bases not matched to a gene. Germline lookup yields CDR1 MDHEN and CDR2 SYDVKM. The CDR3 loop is CASTPGGITYEQYF. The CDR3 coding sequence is TGTGCCAGCACCCCCGGGGGGATTACCTACGAGCAGTACTTC.

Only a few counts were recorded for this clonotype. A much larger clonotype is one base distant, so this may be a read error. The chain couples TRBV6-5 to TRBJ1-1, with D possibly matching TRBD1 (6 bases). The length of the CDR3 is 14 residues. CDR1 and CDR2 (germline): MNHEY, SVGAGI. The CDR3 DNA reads TGTGCCGGCAGTTCGACAGGTCCGAACTTTGAAGCTTTCTTT. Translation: CAGSSTGPNFEAFF.